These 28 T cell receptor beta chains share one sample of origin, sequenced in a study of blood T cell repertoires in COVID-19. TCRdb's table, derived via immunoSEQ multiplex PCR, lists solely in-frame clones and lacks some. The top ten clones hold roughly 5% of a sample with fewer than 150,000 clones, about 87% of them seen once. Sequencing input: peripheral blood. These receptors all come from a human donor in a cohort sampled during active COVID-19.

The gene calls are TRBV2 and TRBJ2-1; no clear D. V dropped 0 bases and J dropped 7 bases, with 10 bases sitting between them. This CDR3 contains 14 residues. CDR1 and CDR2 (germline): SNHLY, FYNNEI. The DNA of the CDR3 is TGTGCCAGCAGTGAAGCAGTAGTTAGTAATGAGCAGTTCTTC. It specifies CASSEAVVSNEQFF.

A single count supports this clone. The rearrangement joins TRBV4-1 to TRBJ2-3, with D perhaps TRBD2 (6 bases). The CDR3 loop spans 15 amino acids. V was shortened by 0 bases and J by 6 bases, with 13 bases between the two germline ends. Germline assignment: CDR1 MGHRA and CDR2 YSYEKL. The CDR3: CASSQEAGPADTQYF. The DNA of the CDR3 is TGCGCCAGCAGCCAAGAGGCGGGACCTGCGGATACGCAGTATTTT.

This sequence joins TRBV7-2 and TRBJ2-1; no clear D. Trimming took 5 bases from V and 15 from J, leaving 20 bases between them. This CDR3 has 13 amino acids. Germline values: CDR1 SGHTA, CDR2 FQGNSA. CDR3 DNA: TGTGCCAGCAGCATTGGGCCCCCCAGCTCCTCGTTCTTC. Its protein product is CASSIGPPSSSFF.

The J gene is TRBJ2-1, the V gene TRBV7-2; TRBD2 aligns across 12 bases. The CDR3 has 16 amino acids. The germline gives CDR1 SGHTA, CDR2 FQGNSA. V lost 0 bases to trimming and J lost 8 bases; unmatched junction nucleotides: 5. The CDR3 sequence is CASSLALAGGWDEQFF. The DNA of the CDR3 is TGTGCCAGCAGCTTAGCACTAGCGGGGGGCTGGGATGAGCAGTTCTTC.

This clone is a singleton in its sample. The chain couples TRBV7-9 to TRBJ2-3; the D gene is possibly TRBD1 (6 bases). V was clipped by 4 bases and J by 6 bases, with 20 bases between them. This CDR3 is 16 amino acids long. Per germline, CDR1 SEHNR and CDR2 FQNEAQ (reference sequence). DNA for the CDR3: TGTGCCAGCAGCTCGCCGAAGGACAGTGATTGGGATACGCAGTATTTT. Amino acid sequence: CASSSPKDSDWDTQYF.

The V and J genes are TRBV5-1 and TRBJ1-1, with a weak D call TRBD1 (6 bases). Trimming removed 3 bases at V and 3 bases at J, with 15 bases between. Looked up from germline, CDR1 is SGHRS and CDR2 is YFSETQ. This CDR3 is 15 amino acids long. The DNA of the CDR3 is TGCGCCAGCAGCTGGAACAGGGTAGGGTACACTGAAGCTTTCTTT. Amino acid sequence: CASSWNRVGYTEAFF.

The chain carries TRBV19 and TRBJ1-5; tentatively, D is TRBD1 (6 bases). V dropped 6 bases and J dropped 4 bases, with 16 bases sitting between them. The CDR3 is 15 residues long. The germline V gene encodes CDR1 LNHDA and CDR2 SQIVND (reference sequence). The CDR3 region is CASSQGQRSNQPQHF. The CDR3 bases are TGTGCCAGTAGCCAAGGACAGCGCTCTAATCAGCCCCAGCATTTT.

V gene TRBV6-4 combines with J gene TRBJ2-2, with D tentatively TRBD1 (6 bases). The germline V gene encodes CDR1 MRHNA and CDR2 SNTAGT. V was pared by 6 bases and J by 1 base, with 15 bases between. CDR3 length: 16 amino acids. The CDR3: CASSLPEGENTGELFF. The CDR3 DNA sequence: TGTGCCAGCAGCCTTCCTGAGGGGGAGAACACCGGGGAGCTGTTTTTT.

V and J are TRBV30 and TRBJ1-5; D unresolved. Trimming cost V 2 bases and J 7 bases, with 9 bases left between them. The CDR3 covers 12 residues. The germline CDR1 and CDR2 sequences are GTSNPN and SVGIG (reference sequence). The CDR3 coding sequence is TGTGCCTGGAGTTCCAGCGGGCAGCCCCAGCATTTT. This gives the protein CAWSSSGQPQHF.

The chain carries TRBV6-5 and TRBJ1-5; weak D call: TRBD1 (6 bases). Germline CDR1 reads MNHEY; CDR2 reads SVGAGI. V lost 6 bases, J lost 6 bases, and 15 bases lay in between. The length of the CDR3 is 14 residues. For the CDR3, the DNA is TGTGCCAGCAGCTCATACAGGGATAGTCAGCCCCAGCATTTT. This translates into CASSSYRDSQPQHF.

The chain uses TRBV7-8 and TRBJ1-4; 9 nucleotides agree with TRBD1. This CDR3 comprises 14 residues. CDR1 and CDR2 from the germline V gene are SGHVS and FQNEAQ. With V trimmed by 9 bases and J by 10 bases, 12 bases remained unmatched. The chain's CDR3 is CASQPGQGWGKLFF. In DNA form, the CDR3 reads TGTGCCAGTCAACCGGGACAGGGATGGGGAAAACTGTTTTTT. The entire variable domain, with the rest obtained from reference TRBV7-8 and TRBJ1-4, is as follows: GAGVSQSPRYKVAKRGQDVALRCDPISGHVSLFWYQQALGQGPEFLTYFQNEAQLDKSGLPSDRFFAERPEGSVSTLKIQRTQQEDSAVYLCASQPGQGWGKLFFGSGTQLSVL.

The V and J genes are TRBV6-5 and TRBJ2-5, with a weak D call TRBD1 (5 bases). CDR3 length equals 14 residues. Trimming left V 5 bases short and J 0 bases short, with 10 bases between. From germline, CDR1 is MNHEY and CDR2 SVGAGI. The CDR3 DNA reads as TGTGCCAGCAGTAAGACAGACTACCAAGAGACCCAGTACTTC. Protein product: CASSKTDYQETQYF.

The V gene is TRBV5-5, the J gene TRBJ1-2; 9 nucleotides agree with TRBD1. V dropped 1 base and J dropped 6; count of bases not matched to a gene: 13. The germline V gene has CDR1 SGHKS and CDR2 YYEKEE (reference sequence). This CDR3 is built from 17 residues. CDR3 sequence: CASSLLGTGRILHGYTF. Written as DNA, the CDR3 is TGTGCCAGCAGCTTGTTGGGGACAGGGAGAATTTTGCATGGCTACACCTTC.

CDR3 DNA sequence: TGTGCCAGCAGCTCGACAAGACAGTTTAGTGGCTACGAGCAGTACTTC. Translated: CASSSTRQFSGYEQYF. The chain recombines TRBV7-8 with TRBJ2-7; TRBD1 might be the D (5 bases). CDR3 length: 16 amino acids. V lost 4 bases to trimming and J lost 3 bases, with 19 bases between them. Germline CDR1 SGHVS, CDR2 FQNEAQ.

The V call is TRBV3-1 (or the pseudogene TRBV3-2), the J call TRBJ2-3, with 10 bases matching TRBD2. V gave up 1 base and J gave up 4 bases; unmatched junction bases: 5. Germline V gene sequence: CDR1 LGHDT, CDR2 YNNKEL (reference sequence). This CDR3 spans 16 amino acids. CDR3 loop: CASSQVASGSSDTQYF. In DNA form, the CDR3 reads TGTGCCAGCAGCCAAGTCGCTAGCGGGAGTTCAGATACGCAGTATTTT.

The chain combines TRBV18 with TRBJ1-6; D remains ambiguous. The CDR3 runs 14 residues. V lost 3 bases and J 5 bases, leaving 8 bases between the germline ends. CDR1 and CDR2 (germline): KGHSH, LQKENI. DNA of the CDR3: TGTGCCAGCTCACCGGCGGGGAATAATTCACCCCTCCACTTT. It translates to CASSPAGNNSPLHF.

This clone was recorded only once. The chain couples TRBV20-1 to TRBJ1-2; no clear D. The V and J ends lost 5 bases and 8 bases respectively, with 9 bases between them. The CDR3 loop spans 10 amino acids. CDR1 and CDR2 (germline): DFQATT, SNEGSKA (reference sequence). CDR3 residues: CSARGGGYTF. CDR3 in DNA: TGCAGTGCTCGGGGAGGAGGCTACACCTTC.

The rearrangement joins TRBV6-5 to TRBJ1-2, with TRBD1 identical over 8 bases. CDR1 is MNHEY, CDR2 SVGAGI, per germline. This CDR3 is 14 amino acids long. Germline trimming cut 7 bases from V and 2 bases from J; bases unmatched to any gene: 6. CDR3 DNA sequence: TGTGCCAGCACCAAGGACAGGGAGAACTATGGCTACACCTTC. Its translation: CASTKDRENYGYTF.

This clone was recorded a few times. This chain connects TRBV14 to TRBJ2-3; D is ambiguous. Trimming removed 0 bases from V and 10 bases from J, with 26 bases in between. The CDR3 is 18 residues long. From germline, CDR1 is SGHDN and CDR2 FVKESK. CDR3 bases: TGTGCCAGCAGCCAAGATTTGTTCGGAGACTCTATGCCGCCAGCGCAGTATTTT. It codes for CASSQDLFGDSMPPAQYF.

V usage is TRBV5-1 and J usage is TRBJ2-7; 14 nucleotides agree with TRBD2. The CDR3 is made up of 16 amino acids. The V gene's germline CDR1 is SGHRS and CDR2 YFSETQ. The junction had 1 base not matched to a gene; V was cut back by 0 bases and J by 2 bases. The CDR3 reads CASSLGLAGGPYEQYF. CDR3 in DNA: TGCGCCAGCAGCTTGGGACTAGCGGGGGGGCCCTACGAGCAGTACTTC.

In nucleotides, the CDR3 is TGTGCCAGCAGCCTCCGCTACGAGCAGTACTTC. Residues: CASSLRYEQYF. The genes are TRBV3-1 (or the pseudogene TRBV3-2) and TRBJ2-7; D is unresolved. Trimming removed 4 bases at V and 3 bases at J, with 4 bases between. Germline CDR1 reads LGHDT; CDR2 reads YNNKEL (reference sequence). The CDR3 extends over 11 amino acids.

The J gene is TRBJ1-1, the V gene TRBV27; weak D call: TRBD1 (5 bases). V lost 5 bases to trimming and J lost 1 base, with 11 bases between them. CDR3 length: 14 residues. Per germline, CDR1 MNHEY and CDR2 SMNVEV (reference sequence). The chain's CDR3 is CASSPRQPNTEAFF. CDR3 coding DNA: TGTGCCAGCAGTCCCCGACAGCCGAACACTGAAGCTTTCTTT.

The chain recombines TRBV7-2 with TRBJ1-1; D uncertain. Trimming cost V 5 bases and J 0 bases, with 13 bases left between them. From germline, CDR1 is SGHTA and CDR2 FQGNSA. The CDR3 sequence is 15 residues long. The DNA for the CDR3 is TGTGCCAGCAGCCCTTGGGCAGCTATGAACACTGAAGCTTTCTTT. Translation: CASSPWAAMNTEAFF. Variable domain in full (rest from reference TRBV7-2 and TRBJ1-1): GAGVSQSPSNKVTEKGKDVELRCDPISGHTALYWYRQSLGQGLEFLIYFQGNSAPDKSGLPSDRFSAERTGGSVSTLTIQRTQQEDSAVYLCASSPWAAMNTEAFFGQGTRLTVV.

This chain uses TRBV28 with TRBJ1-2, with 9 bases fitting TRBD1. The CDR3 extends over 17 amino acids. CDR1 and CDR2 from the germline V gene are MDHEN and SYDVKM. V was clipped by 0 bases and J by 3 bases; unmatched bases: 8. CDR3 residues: CASSLWGGTGKDYGYTF. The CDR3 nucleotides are TGTGCCAGCAGTTTATGGGGGGGGACAGGGAAGGACTATGGCTACACCTTC.

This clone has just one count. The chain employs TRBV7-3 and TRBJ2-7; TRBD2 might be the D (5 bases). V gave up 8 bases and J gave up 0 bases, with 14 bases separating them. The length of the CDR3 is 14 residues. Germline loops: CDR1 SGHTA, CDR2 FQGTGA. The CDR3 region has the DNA TGTGCCAGCTCGGCTAGCCCGAGCTCCTACGAGCAGTACTTC. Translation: CASSASPSSYEQYF.

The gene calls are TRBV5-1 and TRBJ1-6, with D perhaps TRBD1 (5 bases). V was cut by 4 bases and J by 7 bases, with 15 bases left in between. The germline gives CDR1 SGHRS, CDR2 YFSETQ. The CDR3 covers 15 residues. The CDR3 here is CASSKGPEPNSPLHF. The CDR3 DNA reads TGCGCCAGCAGCAAGGGGCCCGAGCCCAATTCACCCCTCCACTTT.

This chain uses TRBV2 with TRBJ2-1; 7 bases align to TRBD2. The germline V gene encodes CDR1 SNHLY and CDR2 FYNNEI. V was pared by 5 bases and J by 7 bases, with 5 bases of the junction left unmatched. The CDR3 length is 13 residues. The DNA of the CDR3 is TGTGCCAGCAGTAGGGACGGGGGGAATGAGCAGTTCTTC. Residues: CASSRDGGNEQFF. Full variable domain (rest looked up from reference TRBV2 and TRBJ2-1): EPEVTQTPSHQVTQMGQEVILRCVPISNHLYFYWYRQILGQKVEFLVSFYNNEISEKSEIFDDQFSVERPDGSNFTLKIRSTKLEDSAMYFCASSRDGGNEQFFGPGTRLTVL.

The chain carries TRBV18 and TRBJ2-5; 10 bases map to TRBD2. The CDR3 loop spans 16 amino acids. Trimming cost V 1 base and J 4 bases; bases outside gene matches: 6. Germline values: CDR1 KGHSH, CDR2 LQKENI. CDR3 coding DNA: TGTGCCAGCTCACCACGGGCTAGCGGGAGTGGAGAGACCCAGTACTTC. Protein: CASSPRASGSGETQYF.